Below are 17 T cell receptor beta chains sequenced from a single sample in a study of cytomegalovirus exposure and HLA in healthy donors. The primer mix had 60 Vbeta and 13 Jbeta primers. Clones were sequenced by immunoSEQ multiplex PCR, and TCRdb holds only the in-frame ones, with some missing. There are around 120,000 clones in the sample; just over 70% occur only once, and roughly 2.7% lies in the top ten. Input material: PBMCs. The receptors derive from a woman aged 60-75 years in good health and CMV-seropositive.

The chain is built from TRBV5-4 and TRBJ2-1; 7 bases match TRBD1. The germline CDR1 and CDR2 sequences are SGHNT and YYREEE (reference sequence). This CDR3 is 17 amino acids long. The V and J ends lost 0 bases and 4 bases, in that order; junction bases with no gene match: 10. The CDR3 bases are TGTGCCAGCAGCTTGGGGGGGACAGAGGCTTCATACAATGAGCAGTTCTTC. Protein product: CASSLGGTEASYNEQFF.

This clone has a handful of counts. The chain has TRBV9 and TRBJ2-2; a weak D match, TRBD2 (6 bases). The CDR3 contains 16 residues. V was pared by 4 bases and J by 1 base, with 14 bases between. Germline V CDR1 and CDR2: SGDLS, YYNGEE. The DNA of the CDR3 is TGTGCCAGCAGCCTGGGCGGACTATTGAACACCGGGGAGCTGTTTTTT. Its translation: CASSLGGLLNTGELFF.

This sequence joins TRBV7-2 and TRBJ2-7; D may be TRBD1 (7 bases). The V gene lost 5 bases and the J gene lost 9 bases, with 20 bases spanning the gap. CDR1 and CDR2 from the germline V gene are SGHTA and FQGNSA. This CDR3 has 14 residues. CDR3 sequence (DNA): TGTGCCAGCAGCCCCCGGGGCAGGGGGGCCGGGCAGTACTTC. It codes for CASSPRGRGAGQYF. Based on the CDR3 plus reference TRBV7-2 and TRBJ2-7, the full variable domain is GAGVSQSPSNKVTEKGKDVELRCDPISGHTALYWYRQSLGQGLEFLIYFQGNSAPDKSGLPSDRFSAERTGGSVSTLTIQRTQQEDSAVYLCASSPRGRGAGQYFGPGTRLTVT.

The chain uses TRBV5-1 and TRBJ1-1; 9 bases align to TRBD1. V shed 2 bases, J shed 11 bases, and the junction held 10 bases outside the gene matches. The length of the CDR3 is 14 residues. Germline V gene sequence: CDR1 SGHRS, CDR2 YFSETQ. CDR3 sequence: CASSLANRGLGAFF. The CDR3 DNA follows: TGCGCCAGCAGCTTAGCAAACAGGGGGCTGGGGGCTTTCTTT. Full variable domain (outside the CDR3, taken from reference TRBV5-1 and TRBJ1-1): KAGVTQTPRYLIKTRGQQVTLSCSPISGHRSVSWYQQTPGQGLQFLFEYFSETQRNKGNFPGRFSGRQFSNSRSEMNVSTLELGDSALYLCASSLANRGLGAFFGQGTRLTVV.

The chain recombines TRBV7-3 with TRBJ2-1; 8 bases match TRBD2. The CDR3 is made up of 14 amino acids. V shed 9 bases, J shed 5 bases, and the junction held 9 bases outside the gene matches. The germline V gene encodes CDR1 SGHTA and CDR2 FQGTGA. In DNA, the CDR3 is TGTGCCAGTCAGAGCGGGGGCCCACACAATGAGCAGTTCTTC. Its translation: CASQSGGPHNEQFF.

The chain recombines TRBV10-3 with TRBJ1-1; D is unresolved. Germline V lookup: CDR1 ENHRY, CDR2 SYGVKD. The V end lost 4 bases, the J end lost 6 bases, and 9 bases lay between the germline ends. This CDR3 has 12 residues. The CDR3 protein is CAISGSRAEAFF. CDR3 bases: TGTGCCATCAGTGGGTCACGAGCTGAAGCTTTCTTT.

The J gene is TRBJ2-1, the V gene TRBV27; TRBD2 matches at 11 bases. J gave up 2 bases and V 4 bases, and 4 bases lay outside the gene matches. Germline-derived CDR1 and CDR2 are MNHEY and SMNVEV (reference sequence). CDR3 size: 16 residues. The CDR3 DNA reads TGTGCCAGCAGTTCAGTAGCGGGGGGGGCCTACAATGAGCAGTTCTTC. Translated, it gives CASSSVAGGAYNEQFF.

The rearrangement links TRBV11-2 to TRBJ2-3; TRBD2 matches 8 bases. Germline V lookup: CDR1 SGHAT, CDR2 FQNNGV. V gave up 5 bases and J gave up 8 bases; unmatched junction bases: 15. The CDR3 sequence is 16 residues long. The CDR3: CASSHMSGSGLGTQYF. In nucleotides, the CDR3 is TGTGCCAGCAGCCACATGAGCGGGAGTGGGCTGGGTACGCAGTATTTT.

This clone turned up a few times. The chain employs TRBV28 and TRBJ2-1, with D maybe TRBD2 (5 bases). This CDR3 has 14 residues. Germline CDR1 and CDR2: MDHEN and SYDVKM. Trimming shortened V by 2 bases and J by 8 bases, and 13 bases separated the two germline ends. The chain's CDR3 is CASSLGSLDYEQFF. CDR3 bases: TGTGCCAGCAGTTTAGGGTCTTTGGACTATGAGCAGTTCTTC.

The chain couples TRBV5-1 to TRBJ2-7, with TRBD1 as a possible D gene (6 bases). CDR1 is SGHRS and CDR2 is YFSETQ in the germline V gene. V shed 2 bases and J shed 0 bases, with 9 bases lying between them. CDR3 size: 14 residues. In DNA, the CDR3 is TGCGCCAGCAGCTTTGGACAGTCCTCCTACGAGCAGTACTTC. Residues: CASSFGQSSYEQYF.

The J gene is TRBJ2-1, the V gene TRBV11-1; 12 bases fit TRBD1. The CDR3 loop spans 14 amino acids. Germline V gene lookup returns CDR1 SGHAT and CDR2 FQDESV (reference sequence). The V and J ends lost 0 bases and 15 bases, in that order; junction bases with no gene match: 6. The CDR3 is CASSLAPGQGASFF. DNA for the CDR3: TGTGCCAGCAGCTTAGCGCCGGGACAGGGGGCATCGTTCTTC.

Written as DNA, the CDR3 is TGCGCCAGCAGCTTGGGAGCGGGCCAAGAGACCCAGTACTTC. Protein product: CASSLGAGQETQYF. The chain carries TRBV5-1 and TRBJ2-5, with D tentatively TRBD2 (6 bases). There are 14 residues in the CDR3. CDR1 is SGHRS and CDR2 is YFSETQ in the germline V gene. Trimming cost V 0 bases and J 1 base, with 7 bases left between them.

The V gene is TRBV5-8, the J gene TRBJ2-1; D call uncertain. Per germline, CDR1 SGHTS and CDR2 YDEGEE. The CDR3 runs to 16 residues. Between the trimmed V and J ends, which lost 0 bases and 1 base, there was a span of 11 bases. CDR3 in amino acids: CASSLGQAPSYNEQFF. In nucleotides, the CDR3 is TGTGCCAGCAGCTTGGGTCAGGCGCCTTCCTACAATGAGCAGTTCTTC.

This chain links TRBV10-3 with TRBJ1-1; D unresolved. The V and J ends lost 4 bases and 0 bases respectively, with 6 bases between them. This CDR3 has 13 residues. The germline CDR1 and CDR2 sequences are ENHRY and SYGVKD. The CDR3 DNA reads TGTGCCATCAGTGTAGAGATGAACACTGAAGCTTTCTTT. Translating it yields CAISVEMNTEAFF.

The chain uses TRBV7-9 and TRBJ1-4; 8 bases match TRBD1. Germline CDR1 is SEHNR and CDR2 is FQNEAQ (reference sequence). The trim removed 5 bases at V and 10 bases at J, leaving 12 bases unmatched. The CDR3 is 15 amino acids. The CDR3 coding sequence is TGTGCCAGCAGCCCCACCTCGGACAGGGCGGGAAAACTGTTTTTT. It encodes CASSPTSDRAGKLFF.

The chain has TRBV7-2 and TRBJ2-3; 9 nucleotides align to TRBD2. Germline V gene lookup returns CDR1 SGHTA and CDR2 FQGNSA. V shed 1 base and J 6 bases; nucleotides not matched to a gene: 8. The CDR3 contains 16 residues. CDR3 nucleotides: TGTGCCAGCAGCTTAGGAAGGCGGGGGGGGGCCGATACGCAGTATTTT. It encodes CASSLGRRGGADTQYF.

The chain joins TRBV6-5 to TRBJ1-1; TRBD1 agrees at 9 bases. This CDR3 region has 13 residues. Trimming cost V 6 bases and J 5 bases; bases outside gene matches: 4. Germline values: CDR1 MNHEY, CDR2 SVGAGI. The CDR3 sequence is CASSPDRGTEAFF. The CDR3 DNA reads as TGTGCCAGCAGCCCCGACAGGGGGACTGAAGCTTTCTTT.